Following are 27 T cell receptor beta chains from one sample sequenced in a study of cytomegalovirus exposure and HLA in healthy donors. It was with 60 Vbeta and 13 Jbeta primers that the PCR ran. Produced via immunoSEQ multiplex PCR; TCRdb's table is partial and in-frame only. The profile shows some 110,000 clones, around 80% of them singletons. Sequencing was performed on PBMCs. Receptors originate from a young man in good health and CMV-seropositive.

The chain joins TRBV5-6 to TRBJ1-5, with a possible D match to TRBD1 (5 bases). The CDR3 is 16 residues long. V gave up 3 bases and J gave up 2 bases, with 15 bases separating them. The germline gives CDR1 SGHDT, CDR2 YYEEEE. The CDR3 DNA reads TGTGCCAGCAGCTCCTCCGGGGGGGGAGGCAATCAGCCCCAGCATTTT. Its protein product is CASSSSGGGGNQPQHF.

The chain has TRBV9 and TRBJ1-1; weak D call: TRBD1 (5 bases). The ends were cut back, 6 bases at V and 1 base at J, with 16 bases in the middle. The CDR3 length is 15 residues. The V gene's germline CDR1 is SGDLS and CDR2 YYNGEE. The CDR3 coding sequence is TGTGCCAGCAACGACCACGGGGGGACGAACACTGAAGCTTTCTTT. Translated, it gives CASNDHGGTNTEAFF.

The chain has TRBV5-1 and TRBJ2-6, with D perhaps TRBD1 (5 bases). Germline V gives CDR1 SGHRS, CDR2 YFSETQ. The V end was cut by 8 bases, the J end by 3 bases, with 12 bases between. The CDR3 totals 14 residues. CDR3 sequence (DNA): TGCGCCAGTTTCCAGGGTTATGGGGCCAACGTCCTGACTTTC. Translation gives CASFQGYGANVLTF.

This clone appeared a few times. The V and J genes are TRBV21-1 and TRBJ1-5. TRBV21-1 is assigned pseudogene status. The CDR3 has 16 amino acids. The DNA of the CDR3 is TGTGCCAGCAGCTCCGGCGGCTTCCTCAGCAATCAGCCCCAGCATTTT. This codes for CASSSGGFLSNQPQHF.

The chain couples TRBV9 to TRBJ2-5; 8 nucleotides match TRBD1. Judging by the DNA end, TRBJ2-7 fits better; the J call may be wrong. Germline V gene data show CDR1 as SGDLS and CDR2 as YYNGEE. This CDR3 has 15 residues. CDR3 loop: CASSVGGTGTYEQYF. In DNA form, the CDR3 reads TGTGCCAGCAGCGTAGGGGGGACAGGCACCTACGAGCAGTACTTC.

This sequence joins TRBV14 and TRBJ1-3; no definite D call. Germline V gene sequence: CDR1 SGHDN, CDR2 FVKESK. The length of the CDR3 is 17 residues. The V end lost 2 bases, the J end lost 2 bases, and 16 bases lay between the germline ends. The CDR3 spells CASSQLAERWAGNTIYF. As DNA, the CDR3 is TGTGCCAGCAGCCAATTAGCGGAGCGATGGGCTGGAAACACCATATATTTT.

The chain is built from TRBV9 and TRBJ2-7; the match to TRBD1 covers 9 bases. CDR3 length equals 15 residues. In germline, CDR1 is SGDLS, CDR2 YYNGEE. With V trimmed by 4 bases and J by 2 bases, 7 bases remained unmatched. The CDR3 reads CASSIGTGNPYEQYF. The CDR3 nucleotides are TGTGCCAGCAGCATAGGGACAGGGAATCCCTACGAGCAGTACTTC.

V is TRBV18 and J is TRBJ2-1; TRBD2 aligns across 7 bases. The CDR3 sequence is 15 residues long. After removal of 1 base from V and 4 bases from J, the junction contained 4 bases not matched to a gene. Germline assignment: CDR1 KGHSH and CDR2 LQKENI. CDR3 in amino acids: CASSPQAGDYNEQFF. CDR3 nucleotides: TGTGCCAGCTCACCACAGGCGGGGGATTACAATGAGCAGTTCTTC.

This clone showed up just once. Here the CDR3 reads CATRRGPDEKLFF. The CDR3 nucleotides read TGTGCCACGAGAAGGGGGCCCGATGAAAAACTGTTTTTT. This chain joins TRBV10-3 and TRBJ1-4, with 7 bases lining up with TRBD1. Germline V gene data show CDR1 as ENHRY and CDR2 as SYGVKD. The CDR3 has 13 amino acids. With V trimmed by 10 bases and J by 6 bases, 8 bases remained unmatched.

The chain is built from TRBV5-1 and TRBJ2-7, with a possible D match to TRBD1 (6 bases). The germline V gene has CDR1 SGHRS and CDR2 YFSETQ. V was cut by 0 bases and J by 4 bases, with 11 bases left in between. The CDR3 contains 14 residues. CDR3 bases: TGCGCCAGCAGCTTGGCACAGGGAACGTACGAGCAGTACTTC. It is translated as CASSLAQGTYEQYF.

The chain uses TRBV2 and TRBJ1-5, with 10 positions matching TRBD1. The V segment lost 8 bases and the J segment 5 bases; nucleotides outside the gene matches: 6. CDR3 length equals 14 residues. Germline CDR1 is SNHLY and CDR2 is FYNNEI. DNA for the CDR3: TGTGCCAGCTCCGGGACAGGGGAGGATCAGCCCCAGCATTTT. Its protein product is CASSGTGEDQPQHF.

This chain links TRBV28 with TRBJ1-6; perhaps TRBD1 as D (6 bases). The CDR3 length is 15 residues. Trimming removed 0 bases at V and 5 bases at J, with 8 bases between. Germline-derived CDR1 and CDR2 are MDHEN and SYDVKM. CDR3 sequence reads: CASSLWTGDNSPLHF. In nucleotides, the CDR3 is TGTGCCAGCAGTTTATGGACAGGTGATAATTCACCCCTCCACTTT.

The chain links TRBV19 to TRBJ2-7; 9 nucleotides agree with TRBD1. The germline V gene encodes CDR1 LNHDA and CDR2 SQIVND (reference sequence). CDR3 length: 13 amino acids. Germline trimming cut 6 bases from V and 7 bases from J; bases unmatched to any gene: 7. The CDR3 here is CASSRTGAGEQYF. CDR3 bases: TGTGCCAGTAGCAGGACAGGGGCAGGGGAGCAGTACTTC.

The chain is built from TRBV7-2 and TRBJ2-3, with 7 bases that match TRBD2. The junction had 7 bases not matched to a gene; V was cut back by 2 bases and J by 8 bases. This CDR3 is built from 14 residues. Germline CDR1 reads SGHTA; CDR2 reads FQGNSA. The CDR3 region is CASSLSGEAGTQYF. The CDR3 bases are TGTGCCAGCAGCTTAAGCGGGGAGGCGGGTACGCAGTATTTT.

The V call is TRBV2, the J call TRBJ1-5; D might be TRBD1 (5 bases). CDR1 is SNHLY, CDR2 FYNNEI, per germline. V was shortened by 3 bases and J by 4 bases, with 13 bases between the two germline ends. The CDR3 extends over 15 amino acids. The CDR3 sequence is CASSDRTQGNQPQHF. Written as DNA, the CDR3 is TGTGCCAGCAGTGACAGAACCCAGGGTAATCAGCCCCAGCATTTT.

This clone has only a few counts. The V and J genes are TRBV5-4 and TRBJ2-1; 8 bases fit TRBD1. This CDR3 has 12 residues. V trimming: 4 bases; J trimming: 12 bases; junction bases outside the gene matches: 6. From germline, CDR1 is SGHNT and CDR2 YYREEE (reference sequence). This CDR3 reads CASSPDRVGQFF. CDR3 DNA sequence: TGTGCCAGCAGCCCGGACAGGGTTGGGCAGTTCTTC.

This sequence joins TRBV5-1 and TRBJ2-2, with 9 bases lining up with TRBD2. Germline-derived CDR1 and CDR2 are SGHRS and YFSETQ. V shed 0 bases and J 0 bases; nucleotides not matched to a gene: 3. This CDR3 contains 17 residues. CDR3 DNA: TGCGCCAGCAGCTTGGGACTAGCGGTTTCGAACACCGGGGAGCTGTTTTTT. It encodes CASSLGLAVSNTGELFF.

Only a few counts were recorded for this clone. The chain links TRBV4-1 to TRBJ1-1; 7 bases match TRBD1. The germline V gene has CDR1 MGHRA and CDR2 YSYEKL. The ends lost 0 bases at V and 4 bases at J; junction bases unmatched: 8. This CDR3 region has 16 residues. Here the CDR3 reads CASSQDRQGVSTEAFF. CDR3 in DNA: TGCGCCAGCAGCCAAGATCGGCAGGGGGTGAGCACTGAAGCTTTCTTT.

The rearrangement links TRBV4-1 to TRBJ2-7; D is perhaps TRBD1 (6 bases). Deletions cut 3 bases from V and 2 bases from J, with 14 bases between. The CDR3 has 15 residues. Germline CDR1 MGHRA, CDR2 YSYEKL. The CDR3 is CASSQQQGAPYEQYF. CDR3 DNA: TGCGCCAGCAGCCAGCAACAGGGAGCCCCCTACGAGCAGTACTTC.

V is TRBV19 and J is TRBJ2-3, with 9 bases fitting TRBD2. Trimming took 3 bases from V and 5 from J; bases not matched to a gene: 9. Germline V CDR1 and CDR2: LNHDA, SQIVND (reference sequence). The CDR3 loop spans 16 amino acids. The CDR3 nucleotides read TGTGCCAGTAGTATGGGACGAGCGGGGGGTAGAGATACGCAGTATTTT. Translation gives CASSMGRAGGRDTQYF.

The V gene is TRBV7-9, the J gene TRBJ1-2; D perhaps matches TRBD1 (5 bases). There are 16 residues in the CDR3. Germline V gene sequence: CDR1 SEHNR, CDR2 FQNEAQ (reference sequence). V shed 3 bases and J shed 0 bases, with 14 bases lying between them. CDR3 sequence: CASSFGGGGANYGYTF. DNA for the CDR3: TGTGCCAGCAGCTTCGGAGGTGGGGGGGCTAACTATGGCTACACCTTC.

V is TRBV6-6 and J is TRBJ1-5; 7 bases line up with TRBD1. Germline V gene data show CDR1 as MNHNY and CDR2 as SVGAGI (reference sequence). V lost 5 bases and J lost 2; bases outside the gene matches: 6. The CDR3 length is 15 residues. This CDR3 reads CASSDRVFGNQPQHF. CDR3 in DNA: TGTGCCAGCAGTGACAGGGTTTTTGGCAATCAGCCCCAGCATTTT.

The chain couples TRBV27 to TRBJ2-1; 7 positions agree with TRBD1. V lost 5 bases to trimming and J lost 0 bases; unmatched junction nucleotides: 7. Germline V gene data show CDR1 as MNHEY and CDR2 as SMNVEV (reference sequence). The CDR3 runs 16 residues. The CDR3 here is CASSRQGSSSYNEQFF. CDR3 nucleotides: TGTGCCAGCAGTCGACAGGGTTCCAGCTCCTACAATGAGCAGTTCTTC.

This clone was counted a single time. The chain's CDR3 is CASSFLGLAGGPTSTDTQYF. The CDR3 nucleotides read TGCGCCAGCAGCTTCCTGGGACTAGCGGGGGGTCCCACTAGCACAGATACGCAGTATTTT. The chain links TRBV5-1 to TRBJ2-3, with 15 positions matching TRBD2. Unmatched junction bases numbered 10, after V lost 2 bases and J lost 0 bases. In germline, CDR1 is SGHRS, CDR2 YFSETQ. The CDR3 covers 20 residues.

The gene calls are TRBV7-8 and TRBJ1-5, with D uncertain. CDR1 is SGHVS, CDR2 FQNEAQ, per germline. This CDR3 has 14 residues. The ends were cut back, 1 base at V and 3 bases at J, with 7 bases in the middle. CDR3 nucleotide sequence: TGTGCCAGCAGCTTAGACAGAACCAATCAGCCCCAGCATTTT. Translating gives CASSLDRTNQPQHF.

This clone appeared a single time. The chain combines TRBV5-8 with TRBJ2-2, with a tentative D call TRBD2 (6 bases). V was shortened by 3 bases and J by 2 bases, with 14 bases between the two germline ends. The CDR3 length is 16 residues. Germline V lookup: CDR1 SGHTS, CDR2 YDEGEE. The CDR3 loop reads CASSSRWRANTGELFF. Here the CDR3 DNA reads TGTGCCAGCAGCTCCCGGTGGAGGGCAAACACCGGGGAGCTGTTTTTT.

The rearrangement links TRBV7-8 to TRBJ1-5; the D gene is possibly TRBD1 (6 bases). The CDR3 is made up of 17 amino acids. V dropped 5 bases and J dropped 3 bases, with 20 bases sitting between them. The germline CDR1 and CDR2 sequences are SGHVS and FQNEAQ. CDR3 amino acids: CASSLGGGRGNNQPQHF. DNA of the CDR3: TGTGCCAGCAGCCTAGGGGGAGGGCGCGGGAACAATCAGCCCCAGCATTTT.